This T cell receptor beta chain is from a study of T cells in Graves' hyperthyroidism and ophthalmopathy. The TCR beta CDR3 regions underwent amplification using RNA transcripts as the source. Carried out on the TCR CDR3, a first-round RT-PCR used the HTBI primer set. TCRdb re-called the multiplex PCR reads through MiXCR, storing one row per CDR3 protein. This table has approximately 400,000 distinct CDR3 sequences, around a sixth appearing once. General study points: In simple terms, a model built on 13 V-J features told ophthalmopathy apart from stable hyperthyroidism.

With respect to this clonotype: The target antigen is unknown.

The sequenced sample consisted of blood. This TCR was recovered from a woman under 30 with Graves' hyperthyroidism.

CDR3: CASSVPDRGSSYEQYF. The CDR3 nucleotides are TGCGCCAGCAGCGTACCTGACAGGGGGTCTTCCTACGAGCAGTACTTC. This sequence joins TRBV5-1 and TRBJ2-7; TRBD1 matches 9 bases. Germline-derived CDR1 and CDR2 are SGHRS and YFSETQ. The CDR3 totals 16 residues. Trimming cost V 4 bases and J 1 base; bases outside gene matches: 9.